This TCR beta chain was sequenced in a study of T cells in Graves' hyperthyroidism and ophthalmopathy. Amplified regions were TCR beta CDR3 sequences from RNA transcripts. The HTBI set primed first-round TCR CDR3 RT-PCR. TCRdb re-analysed the multiplex PCR reads in MiXCR, keeping a single row per CDR3 protein. The profile shows 350,000 to 400,000 distinct CDR3 sequences, under 20% of them singletons. This clonotype was found many times. The CDR3 extends over 15 amino acids. V shed 5 bases, J shed 11 bases, and the junction held 15 bases outside the gene matches. This sequence was found in a woman aged 18 to 35 with Graves' hyperthyroidism. Sample: blood. This sequence joins TRBV12-3 or TRBV12-4 and TRBJ1-1, with 9 positions matching TRBD1. The CDR3 protein is CASSTGGAGMRRAFF. The DNA for the CDR3 is TGTGCCAGCAGTACAGGGGGCGCAGGTATGCGTCGGGCTTTCTTT.